Shown below are 29 T cell receptor beta chains from a single sample sequenced in a study of blood T cell repertoires in COVID-19. Only in-frame clones appear in the TCRdb table, and some are missing; sequencing was by immunoSEQ multiplex PCR. The table records hundreds of thousands of clones, approximately 89% of them present only once. Material: PBMCs or T cells enriched from blood (not recorded which). Every receptor here comes from a woman aged 40 to 50 who had recovered from COVID-19.

The V gene is TRBV28, the J gene TRBJ2-5; the match to TRBD1 covers 12 bases. This CDR3 comprises 16 residues. V shed 6 bases and J 4 bases; nucleotides not matched to a gene: 9. Looked up from germline, CDR1 is MDHEN and CDR2 is SYDVKM. Here the CDR3 reads CASSLGGTGGGETQYF. CDR3 bases: TGTGCCAGCAGCTTAGGGGGGACAGGGGGCGGAGAGACCCAGTACTTC.

This clone has just one count. The rearrangement joins TRBV6-2 or TRBV6-3 to TRBJ2-1, with 9 bases lining up with TRBD2. Germline trimming cut 5 bases from V and 3 bases from J; bases unmatched to any gene: 5. The germline CDR1 and CDR2 sequences are MNHEY and SVGEGT. This CDR3 region has 15 residues. The CDR3 reads CASSTRREGYNEQFF. The CDR3 bases are TGTGCCAGCAGTACGAGGCGGGAGGGCTACAATGAGCAGTTCTTC.

V gene TRBV11-3 combines with J gene TRBJ2-1, with D possibly matching TRBD1 (5 bases). Trimming stripped 3 bases from V and 2 bases from J, with 14 bases between. This CDR3 has 16 residues. Germline V gives CDR1 SGHNT, CDR2 YENEEA. CDR3: CASSFRASSTYNEQFF. The DNA of the CDR3 is TGTGCCAGCAGCTTCAGGGCATCATCTACCTACAATGAGCAGTTCTTC.

J is TRBJ1-2 and V is TRBV2; D is uncertain. The CDR3 sequence is 14 residues long. The germline V gene encodes CDR1 SNHLY and CDR2 FYNNEI. Trimming removed 1 base from V and 7 bases from J, with 13 bases in between. The CDR3 here is CASSEVGSVTGYTF. The CDR3 DNA sequence: TGTGCCAGCAGTGAAGTTGGGAGTGTAACTGGCTACACCTTC.

As DNA, the CDR3 is TGTGCCAGCAGTTTCTCCGGGGAGCTGTTTTTT. Amino acid sequence: CASSFSGELFF. V usage is TRBV6-2 or TRBV6-3 and J usage is TRBJ2-2; D is unresolved. With 4 bases removed from V and 6 bases from J, the gap between germline ends came to 3 bases. The length of the CDR3 is 11 residues. Germline V gene data show CDR1 as MNHEY and CDR2 as SVGEGT.

About this clone: One end of the junction is discordant with germline, which a read error may explain. For the CDR3, the DNA is TGTGCCAGCAGTTTAGGGCGGGTCGTTTTTGGTGGGCAGTACTTC. Translating it yields CASSLGRVVFGGQYF. The rearrangement links TRBV7-2 to TRBJ2-7; TRBD2 might be the D (5 bases). The V gene's germline CDR1 is SGHTA and CDR2 FQGNSA. The CDR3 length is 15 residues.

The chain employs TRBV11-2 and TRBJ2-2; maybe TRBD2 (7 bases). This CDR3 has 15 amino acids. Germline V CDR1 and CDR2: SGHAT, FQNNGV. Trimming left V 2 bases short and J 4 bases short, with 11 bases between. CDR3 sequence reads: CASSLRGGATGELFF. In DNA form, the CDR3 reads TGTGCCAGCAGCTTAAGGGGGGGCGCCACCGGGGAGCTGTTTTTT.

The rearrangement joins TRBV27 to TRBJ2-7, with 12 bases identical to TRBD1. The V gene end was trimmed by 3 bases and the J gene end by 7 bases; junction bases not matched to a gene: 7. This CDR3 is 15 amino acids long. Per germline, CDR1 MNHEY and CDR2 SMNVEV (reference sequence). The CDR3 DNA follows: TGTGCCAGCAGTTTCTGGGACAGGGGGCTCGGGGAGCAGTACTTC. It translates to CASSFWDRGLGEQYF.

V is TRBV29-1 and J is TRBJ2-4; D may be TRBD2 (5 bases). With 4 bases removed from V and 2 bases from J, the gap between germline ends came to 12 bases. This CDR3 contains 14 residues. Germline CDR1 and CDR2: SQVTM and ANQGSEA. CDR3: CSVVGVESKNIQYF. The CDR3 bases are TGCAGCGTTGTCGGGGTGGAGTCCAAAAACATTCAGTACTTC.

This chain links TRBV5-6 with TRBJ1-4; 9 nucleotides align to TRBD1. The CDR3 totals 15 residues. V gave up 4 bases and J gave up 4 bases; unmatched junction bases: 5. Germline V gene data show CDR1 as SGHDT and CDR2 as YYEEEE. The CDR3 nucleotides are TGTGCCAGCAGCACCGGGACAGGGCGTAATGAAAAACTGTTTTTT. Amino acids: CASSTGTGRNEKLFF.

The chain carries TRBV30 and TRBJ1-2; D unclear. The CDR3 totals 19 residues. Trimming took off 0 bases at V and 2 bases at J, with 25 bases between the two ends. CDR1 and CDR2 (germline): GTSNPN, SVGIG (reference sequence). The CDR3, as DNA: TGTGCCTGGAGTGTACTTCTGAGGGATTGGAGAGAAGGAAACTATGGCTACACCTTC. Protein: CAWSVLLRDWREGNYGYTF.

In this sample, this clone turned up once. J is TRBJ2-3 and V is TRBV5-8; possibly TRBD2 for D (5 bases). Germline CDR1 SGHTS, CDR2 YDEGEE. Trimming shortened V by 3 bases and J by 5 bases, and 13 bases separated the two germline ends. CDR3 length: 14 amino acids. DNA of the CDR3: TGTGCCAGCAGCTCGGGATCGCGTGGAGATACGCAGTATTTT. Amino acids: CASSSGSRGDTQYF.

V is TRBV2 and J is TRBJ2-5, with TRBD2 matching 10 bases. The length of the CDR3 is 15 residues. V was clipped by 8 bases and J by 5 bases; unmatched bases: 11. Germline V gene lookup returns CDR1 SNHLY and CDR2 FYNNEI. The CDR3 nucleotides are TGTGCCAGCGGAATATTAGCGGGGGGCCGGGAGACCCAGTACTTC. Its translation: CASGILAGGRETQYF.

The rearrangement uses TRBV6-2 or TRBV6-3 and TRBJ1-1; D gene ambiguous. The CDR3 is 15 amino acids. V was pared by 2 bases and J by 2 bases, with 12 bases between. Germline CDR1 MNHEY, CDR2 SVGEGT. The CDR3 nucleotides are TGTGCCAGCAGTTACAATCGCGGGGTCAACACTGAAGCTTTCTTT. Translation gives CASSYNRGVNTEAFF.

The gene calls are TRBV20-1 and TRBJ2-2, with D hard to call. The CDR3 contains 14 residues. V was trimmed by 3 bases and J by 6 bases, leaving 14 bases between them. Germline lookup yields CDR1 DFQATT and CDR2 SNEGSKA (reference sequence). The CDR3 sequence is CSASLDLRPGELFF. CDR3 bases: TGCAGTGCTAGTCTCGATCTGAGGCCCGGGGAGCTGTTTTTT.

V usage is TRBV28 and J usage is TRBJ1-4; no firm D call. The germline gives CDR1 MDHEN, CDR2 SYDVKM. V was pared by 5 bases and J by 1 base, with 11 bases between. This CDR3 has 15 residues. Written as DNA, the CDR3 is TGTGCCAGCAGTCCCGAGGGTTTAACTAATGAAAAACTGTTTTTT. Translated, it gives CASSPEGLTNEKLFF.

This clone has just one count. V is TRBV12-3 or TRBV12-4 and J is TRBJ2-7; possibly TRBD1 for D (6 bases). The ends were cut back, 3 bases at V and 7 bases at J, with 13 bases in the middle. This CDR3 is built from 13 residues. The CDR3 is CASSFSTGSEQYF. The CDR3 coding sequence is TGTGCCAGCAGTTTTTCAACAGGGAGTGAGCAGTACTTC.

The chain couples TRBV18 to TRBJ2-3, with D possibly TRBD2 on 6 matching bases. The CDR3 spans 14 residues. V was trimmed by 6 bases and J by 4 bases, leaving 14 bases between them. CDR1 KGHSH and CDR2 LQKENI come from the germline V gene. The CDR3 protein is CASSFPGSPDTQYF. CDR3 DNA sequence: TGTGCCAGCTCTTTCCCCGGGAGCCCAGATACGCAGTATTTT.

The chain links TRBV28 to TRBJ1-5; D remains ambiguous. The CDR3 has 14 residues. Germline loops: CDR1 MDHEN, CDR2 SYDVKM. V was shortened by 3 bases and J by 11 bases, with 17 bases between the two germline ends. CDR3 DNA sequence: TGTGCCAGCAGTTTTCCCACAGCCGGTTTGTCCCAGCATTTT. Translated, it gives CASSFPTAGLSQHF.

The chain carries TRBV28 and TRBJ1-4, with D possibly TRBD1 on 6 matching bases. Trimming left V 4 bases short and J 5 bases short, with 14 bases between. The CDR3 is made up of 15 amino acids. Germline V gene data show CDR1 as MDHEN and CDR2 as SYDVKM. The CDR3 loop is CASSSPGGTNEKLFF. The CDR3, as DNA: TGTGCCAGCAGTTCCCCGGGGGGGACAAATGAAAAACTGTTTTTT.

The chain recombines TRBV30 with TRBJ2-1; no reliable D call. Germline CDR1 and CDR2: GTSNPN and SVGIG (reference sequence). The CDR3 has 14 residues. V lost 2 bases to trimming and J lost 4 bases, with 12 bases between them. CDR3 loop: CAWSMLAVYNEQFF. The CDR3, as DNA: TGTGCCTGGAGTATGTTGGCTGTTTACAATGAGCAGTTCTTC.

The chain recombines TRBV29-1 with TRBJ2-2; D may be TRBD1 (6 bases). Trimming stripped 2 bases from V and 1 base from J, with 8 bases between. Germline values: CDR1 SQVTM, CDR2 ANQGSEA. This CDR3 is built from 14 residues. The CDR3 loop is CSVEKGQNTGELFF. The CDR3 DNA sequence: TGCAGCGTTGAAAAGGGACAGAACACCGGGGAGCTGTTTTTT.

The table lists this clone with a count of one. V and J are TRBV7-2 and TRBJ2-5, with D maybe TRBD1 (6 bases). Germline CDR1 reads SGHTA; CDR2 reads FQGNSA. Trimming took off 6 bases at V and 5 bases at J, with 16 bases between the two ends. The CDR3 has 14 amino acids. CDR3 in amino acids: CASRTTGFGETQYF. CDR3 DNA sequence: TGTGCCAGCAGGACAACAGGGTTTGGGGAGACCCAGTACTTC.

The chain has TRBV30 and TRBJ2-7, with 9 bases fitting TRBD2. The trim removed 0 bases at V and 2 bases at J, leaving 2 bases unmatched. CDR1 GTSNPN and CDR2 SVGIG come from the germline V gene (reference sequence). There are 14 residues in the CDR3. The CDR3 DNA follows: TGTGCCTGGAGTGTTGCGGGAGGGGCCTACGAGCAGTACTTC. Its translation: CAWSVAGGAYEQYF.

The J gene is TRBJ2-3, the V gene TRBV7-3; no reliable D call. V was pared by 2 bases and J by 2 bases, with 14 bases between. The V gene's germline CDR1 is SGHTA and CDR2 FQGTGA. The length of the CDR3 is 16 residues. The CDR3, as DNA: TGTGCCAGCAGCTTACTTCCACCCCCACACACAGATACGCAGTATTTT. It translates to CASSLLPPPHTDTQYF.

This rearrangement joins TRBV2 to TRBJ2-3; D unresolved. CDR3 length: 15 residues. Trimming removed 1 base from V and 2 bases from J, with 10 bases in between. Germline CDR1 SNHLY, CDR2 FYNNEI. CDR3 protein: CASSEENYFTDTQYF. The CDR3 coding sequence is TGTGCCAGCAGTGAAGAAAACTACTTCACAGATACGCAGTATTTT.

As for this clone: The junction and the germline gene differ at one end; a read error may be behind it. This chain uses TRBV28 with TRBJ2-7; no clear D. Looked up from germline, CDR1 is MDHEN and CDR2 is SYDVKM. The CDR3 loop spans 13 amino acids. Here the CDR3 reads CASNGRLRNEQYF. In DNA, the CDR3 is TGTGCTAGCAATGGCCGACTTAGGAACGAGCAGTACTTC.

This clone came up a few times. The chain carries TRBV5-1 and TRBJ2-1; 12 positions match TRBD2. The ends lost 3 bases at V and 7 bases at J; junction bases unmatched: 5. The CDR3 has 15 amino acids. CDR1 and CDR2 from the germline V gene are SGHRS and YFSETQ. CDR3 loop: CASSSSGRAGNEQFF. The CDR3 DNA follows: TGCGCCAGCAGCTCTAGCGGGAGGGCGGGTAATGAGCAGTTCTTC. Variable domain in full (rest from reference TRBV5-1 and TRBJ2-1): KAGVTQTPRYLIKTRGQQVTLSCSPISGHRSVSWYQQTPGQGLQFLFEYFSETQRNKGNFPGRFSGRQFSNSRSEMNVSTLELGDSALYLCASSSSGRAGNEQFFGPGTRLTVL.

This clone was seen more than once but under ten times. V and J are TRBV9 and TRBJ2-3; D remains unclear. V gave up 0 bases and J gave up 6 bases, with 11 bases separating them. CDR1 SGDLS and CDR2 YYNGEE come from the germline V gene. The CDR3 length is 14 residues. The CDR3 is CASSVATRQDTQYF. For the CDR3, the DNA is TGTGCCAGCAGCGTAGCTACCAGGCAGGATACGCAGTATTTT.